These 5 T cell receptor beta chains share one sample of origin, sequenced in a study of T cell repertoires in cytomegalovirus infection (dated by TCRdb to between 2018 and 2021). No antigens are known for them. In light of the paper, this sample's treatment or condition label describes: in vitro stimulation with specific CMV peptide epitopes to enrich CMV-specific T cells. The run used an Illumina HiSeq 1500. The public reads were run again by TCRdb, first through fastp at Q25 and then through MiXCR, and only productive beta chains were kept. Each record represents a unique CDR3 protein, reported with the most common genes and DNA among its rows. Across this sample there are tens of thousands of distinct CDR3 sequences, with roughly a fifth seen only once. In total, the top ten clones hold 26% of the sample. This specimen consisted of CD8+ T cells from cultured PBMCs, obtained from culture after CMV antigen stimulation. These TCRs come from a human donor in good health (CMV status not recorded). Some clones in this sample may be carry-over from other donors' samples.

The rearrangement links TRBV5-1 to TRBJ2-1, with 7 bases matching TRBD2. This CDR3 has 14 amino acids. V was pared by 3 bases and J by 4 bases, with 4 bases of the junction left unmatched. Germline V CDR1 and CDR2: SGHRS, YFSETQ. This CDR3 reads CASSWGGGYNEQFF. The DNA of the CDR3 is TGCGCCAGCAGCTGGGGCGGGGGTTACAATGAGCAGTTCTTC.

The rearrangement joins TRBV7-9 to TRBJ2-7; a possible D gene is TRBD1 (6 bases). The length of the CDR3 is 16 residues. In germline, CDR1 is SEHNR, CDR2 FQNEAQ (reference sequence). Trimming left V 5 bases short and J 1 base short, with 18 bases between. In DNA, the CDR3 is TGTGCCAGCAGCCGAGGCAGTGGGACACCATCCTACGAGCAGTACTTC. This gives the protein CASSRGSGTPSYEQYF.

The chain combines TRBV7-9 with TRBJ1-2; TRBD1 is a possible D gene (5 bases). CDR1 and CDR2 (germline): SEHNR, FQNEAQ (reference sequence). This CDR3 has 16 amino acids. Trimming cost V 1 base and J 1 base, with 13 bases left between them. CDR3 sequence reads: CASSLGAGIDNYGYTF. The CDR3 bases are TGTGCCAGCAGCTTAGGAGCAGGGATTGATAACTATGGCTACACCTTC.

This clonotype was observed a few times. The chain has TRBV6-8 and TRBJ2-7; TRBD2 agrees at 10 bases. Germline-derived CDR1 and CDR2 are MNHGY and SAAAGT. After removal of 6 bases from V and 2 bases from J, the junction contained 7 bases not matched to a gene. The CDR3 consists of 15 residues. In DNA, the CDR3 is TGTGCCAGCAGCCCTAGCGGGGGCCCCACCTACGAGCAGTACTTC. This sequence encodes CASSPSGGPTYEQYF.

This sequence joins TRBV7-2 and TRBJ2-1; D not certain. V lost 5 bases, J lost 2 bases, and 13 bases lay in between. The CDR3 contains 15 residues. CDR1 and CDR2 from the germline V gene are SGHTA and FQGNSA. For the CDR3, the DNA is TGTGCCAGCAGCCTCGGGTCGAACCCCTACAATGAGCAGTTCTTC. Translating it yields CASSLGSNPYNEQFF.